This T cell receptor beta chain was profiled in a study of blood T cell repertoires in COVID-19. The germline V and J ends were trimmed by 3 bases and 7 bases, with 21 bases remaining between them. This CDR3 comprises 17 residues. Germline-derived CDR1 and CDR2 are KGHSH and LQKENI. The repertoire was sequenced with immunoSEQ multiplex PCR; TCRdb's copy has only in-frame clones and lacks some. The sample lists more than 200,000 clones, more than 70% occurring once. Input material: peripheral blood. This chain connects TRBV18 to TRBJ1-4; weak D call: TRBD1 (6 bases). The sequence was collected from a man in his forties or fifties with active or convalescent COVID-19. The CDR3 DNA reads as TGTGCCAGCTCACCCGACCCGCGTGGGGGGGCGAGTGAAAAACTGTTTTTT. As protein: CASSPDPRGGASEKLFF.